This TCR beta chain derives from a study of cytomegalovirus exposure and HLA in healthy donors. This CDR3 has 15 amino acids. Per germline, CDR1 ENHRY and CDR2 SYGVKD. Trimming took 8 bases from V and 6 from J; bases not matched to a gene: 14. Findings and caveats of the study: In vitro assays verified that three CMV-associated chains recognized CMV antigens specifically.

Notes on this clone: Its antigen is as yet unknown.

Repertoires were generated with immunoSEQ multiplex PCR, while TCRdb's copy carries only in-frame clones and drops some. This table holds about 65,000 clones, approximately 90% found once. This chain connects TRBV10-3 to TRBJ2-7, with 9 bases fitting TRBD1. The specimen sequenced was PBMCs. This receptor was taken from a woman aged 18-29 years in good health and CMV-seronegative. CDR3 sequence reads: CAIRAPPGQGAEQYF. The CDR3, as DNA: TGTGCCATCCGGGCCCCTCCGGGACAGGGTGCCGAGCAGTACTTC.